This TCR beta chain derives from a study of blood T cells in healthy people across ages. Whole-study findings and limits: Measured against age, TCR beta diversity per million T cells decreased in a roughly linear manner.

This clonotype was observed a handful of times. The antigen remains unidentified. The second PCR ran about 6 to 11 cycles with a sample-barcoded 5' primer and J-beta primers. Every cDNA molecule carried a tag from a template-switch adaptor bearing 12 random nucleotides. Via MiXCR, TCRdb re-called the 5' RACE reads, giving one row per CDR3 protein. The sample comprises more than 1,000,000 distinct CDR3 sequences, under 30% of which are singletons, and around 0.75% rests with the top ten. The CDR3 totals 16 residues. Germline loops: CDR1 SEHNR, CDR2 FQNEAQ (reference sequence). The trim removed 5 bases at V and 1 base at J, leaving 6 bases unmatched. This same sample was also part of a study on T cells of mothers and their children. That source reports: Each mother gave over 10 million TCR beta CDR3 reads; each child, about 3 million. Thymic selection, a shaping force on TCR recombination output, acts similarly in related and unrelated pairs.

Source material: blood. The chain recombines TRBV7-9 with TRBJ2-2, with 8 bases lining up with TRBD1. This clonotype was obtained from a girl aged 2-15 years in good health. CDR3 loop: CASSPRQGLNTGELFF. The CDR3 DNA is TGTGCCAGCAGCCCTAGACAGGGGTTGAACACCGGGGAGCTGTTTTTT.